This passage covers 20 T cell receptor beta chains from one sample sequenced in a study of cytomegalovirus exposure and HLA in healthy donors. The PCR used 60 Vbeta and 13 Jbeta primers. Clones were read by immunoSEQ multiplex PCR, and TCRdb kept only the in-frame ones, dropping some. Of about 190,000 clones in the sample, around three quarters were seen once. The sample taken for sequencing was PBMCs. Receptors were obtained from a boy younger than 18 in good health and CMV-seronegative.

This clone was detected only once. The V call is TRBV7-2, the J call TRBJ2-2; D is perhaps TRBD2 (7 bases). Between the trimmed V and J ends, which lost 5 bases and 3 bases, there was a span of 13 bases. This CDR3 contains 15 residues. The germline gives CDR1 SGHTA, CDR2 FQGNSA. CDR3 residues: CASSLQGGYTGELFF. In nucleotides, the CDR3 is TGTGCCAGCAGCCTACAGGGAGGGTACACCGGGGAGCTGTTTTTT.

V usage is TRBV5-1 and J usage is TRBJ2-7; D call uncertain. The CDR3 sequence is 12 residues long. The V gene lost 5 bases and the J gene lost 5 bases, with 11 bases spanning the gap. CDR1 and CDR2 (germline): SGHRS, YFSETQ. The CDR3 is CASSKTQNEQYF. The CDR3 DNA is TGCGCCAGCAGTAAGACTCAAAACGAGCAGTACTTC. Using reference TRBV5-1 and TRBJ2-7 for the parts outside the CDR3, the full variable domain is KAGVTQTPRYLIKTRGQQVTLSCSPISGHRSVSWYQQTPGQGLQFLFEYFSETQRNKGNFPGRFSGRQFSNSRSEMNVSTLELGDSALYLCASSKTQNEQYFGPGTRLTVT.

The chain recombines TRBV5-1 with TRBJ2-5; D gene unclear. Germline assignment: CDR1 SGHRS and CDR2 YFSETQ. Trimming stripped 0 bases from V and 2 bases from J, with 8 bases between. The CDR3 contains 14 residues. DNA of the CDR3: TGCGCCAGCAGCTTGGAAGCAGCGCAAGAGACCCAGTACTTC. This encodes CASSLEAAQETQYF.

The chain has TRBV6-6 and TRBJ1-4; D gene ambiguous. Trimming pared 7 bases from V and 8 bases from J, leaving 14 bases between. Looked up from germline, CDR1 is MNHNY and CDR2 is SVGAGI (reference sequence). The CDR3 runs 13 residues. CDR3 DNA sequence: TGTGCCAGCACTCGGGATACAACCGAAAAACTGTTTTTT. Protein product: CASTRDTTEKLFF.

The V call is TRBV11-2, the J call TRBJ2-7, with TRBD1 as a possible D gene (6 bases). This CDR3 spans 13 amino acids. Germline CDR1 is SGHAT and CDR2 is FQNNGV. V gave up 1 base and J gave up 5 bases, with 9 bases separating them. CDR3 in amino acids: CASSLGDTNEQYF. CDR3 nucleotides: TGTGCCAGCAGCTTAGGGGACACCAACGAGCAGTACTTC.

The rearrangement joins TRBV11-3 to TRBJ2-6; TRBD1 matches at 8 bases. Trimming cost V 5 bases and J 4 bases; bases outside gene matches: 7. The germline CDR1 and CDR2 sequences are SGHNT and YENEEA. The CDR3 runs to 16 residues. The chain's CDR3 is CASSPRTGSGANVLTF. The CDR3 nucleotides read TGTGCCAGCAGCCCGCGGACAGGGAGCGGGGCCAACGTCCTGACTTTC.

This chain joins TRBV29-1 and TRBJ2-1; TRBD2 agrees at 7 bases. V shed 6 bases, J shed 8 bases, and the junction held 13 bases outside the gene matches. The CDR3 totals 14 residues. Germline V gives CDR1 SQVTM, CDR2 ANQGSEA. In DNA form, the CDR3 reads TGCAGCGTCCCTTGGCGGGAGATTGGCGATGAGCAGTTCTTC. It yields the protein CSVPWREIGDEQFF.

This clone was recorded only once. This chain connects TRBV9 to TRBJ2-2; 8 nucleotides match TRBD1. The CDR3 is made up of 16 amino acids. CDR1 is SGDLS, CDR2 YYNGEE, per germline. Germline trimming cut 0 bases from V and 4 bases from J; bases unmatched to any gene: 5. The CDR3 sequence: CASSVGGGQGTGELFF. CDR3 DNA sequence: TGTGCCAGCAGCGTAGGAGGCGGACAGGGCACCGGGGAGCTGTTTTTT.

The rearrangement joins TRBV25-1 to TRBJ2-7, with 9 bases that match TRBD1. The CDR3 contains 18 residues. J was trimmed by 5 bases and V by 8 bases; bases with no gene match: 22. The germline V gene encodes CDR1 MGHDK and CDR2 SYGVNS. CDR3 residues: CASSKTAPWDRVGNEQYF. In nucleotides, the CDR3 is TGTGCCAGCTCCAAGACCGCCCCGTGGGACAGGGTCGGCAACGAGCAGTACTTC.

The chain uses TRBV6-5 and TRBJ1-2; TRBD1 matches 7 bases. The junction had 6 bases not matched to a gene; V was cut back by 6 bases and J by 5 bases. Germline CDR1 and CDR2: MNHEY and SVGAGI. The CDR3 contains 13 residues. The CDR3, as DNA: TGTGCCAGCAGCTTTGGGACAGAGTATGGCTACACCTTC. Its translation is CASSFGTEYGYTF.

The gene calls are TRBV19 and TRBJ2-5, with no clear D. This CDR3 has 13 residues. Per germline, CDR1 LNHDA and CDR2 SQIVND (reference sequence). Trimming cost V 1 base and J 4 bases, with 7 bases left between them. The CDR3 sequence is CASSIGPRETQYF. Here the CDR3 DNA reads TGTGCCAGTAGTATAGGCCCGCGAGAGACCCAGTACTTC.

The chain uses TRBV7-2 and TRBJ1-1; D remains ambiguous. V lost 6 bases and J lost 0, with 5 bases in between. The germline V gene encodes CDR1 SGHTA and CDR2 FQGNSA. This CDR3 is built from 12 residues. The CDR3 reads CASRTMNTEAFF. CDR3 in DNA: TGTGCCAGCAGAACAATGAACACTGAAGCTTTCTTT.

The rearrangement links TRBV5-1 to TRBJ1-1; D not certain. CDR3 length: 14 residues. The V end lost 1 base, the J end lost 4 bases, and 11 bases lay between the germline ends. CDR1 and CDR2 from the germline V gene are SGHRS and YFSETQ. DNA for the CDR3: TGCGCCAGCAGCTTGACGGGGATGGGCACTGAAGCTTTCTTT. Translation gives CASSLTGMGTEAFF.

This chain connects TRBV27 to TRBJ2-4; 7 bases map to TRBD2. From germline, CDR1 is MNHEY and CDR2 SMNVEV (reference sequence). Losses at the gene ends were 0 bases for V and 3 bases for J; bases not matched to a gene: 11. CDR3 length: 18 residues. CDR3: CASSLSHSGVVDKNIQYF. Written as DNA, the CDR3 is TGTGCCAGCAGTTTATCGCACAGCGGGGTAGTGGACAAAAACATTCAGTACTTC.

V and J are TRBV9 and TRBJ2-7; tentatively, D is TRBD1 (6 bases). V was trimmed by 0 bases and J by 2 bases, leaving 12 bases between them. CDR3 length: 15 residues. Germline assignment: CDR1 SGDLS and CDR2 YYNGEE. In DNA, the CDR3 is TGTGCCAGCAGCGTAGCTGGACAGACAACCTACGAGCAGTACTTC. Translated: CASSVAGQTTYEQYF.

The J gene is TRBJ1-1, the V gene TRBV4-3; D call uncertain. Germline V gene sequence: CDR1 LGHNA, CDR2 YSLEER. The length of the CDR3 is 13 residues. With 9 bases removed from V and 5 bases from J, the gap between germline ends came to 16 bases. In DNA, the CDR3 is TGCGCCAGGAATTCACTACGAAAGACTGAAGCTTTCTTT. Amino acids: CARNSLRKTEAFF.

The chain links TRBV19 to TRBJ2-7, with a possible D match to TRBD1 (6 bases). V lost 1 base to trimming and J lost 7 bases, with 14 bases between them. The CDR3 is 14 amino acids. CDR1 and CDR2 (germline): LNHDA, SQIVND (reference sequence). The CDR3, as DNA: TGTGCCAGTAGTATAGGGGCAGGGGCGAGGGAGCAGTACTTC. Translated: CASSIGAGAREQYF.

Turning to this clone: Sequence at one end of the junction differs from germline and may be a read error. This chain uses TRBV7-2 with TRBJ1-1, with TRBD1 matching 7 bases. The CDR3 covers 15 residues. CDR1 and CDR2 from the germline V gene are SGHTA and FQGNSA. The CDR3 DNA follows: TGTGCCAGCAGATTAGGAACGACAGGGAGAACTGAAGCTTTCTTT. This gives the protein CASRLGTTGRTEAFF.

In its sample, this clone was seen a few times. The chain is built from TRBV4-1 and TRBJ2-7; 7 positions agree with TRBD1. The V gene's germline CDR1 is MGHRA and CDR2 YSYEKL. With 0 bases clipped from V and 3 bases from J, the junction kept 8 bases outside the gene matches. The CDR3 runs to 16 residues. DNA of the CDR3: TGCGCCAGCAGCCAAGATCTCGAGGACAGGCGCTACGAGCAGTACTTC. Translation: CASSQDLEDRRYEQYF.

This clone was detected only a few times. V and J are TRBV18 and TRBJ1-3, with D uncertain. The CDR3 covers 14 residues. V lost 4 bases and J 4 bases, leaving 11 bases between the germline ends. Germline V gene sequence: CDR1 KGHSH, CDR2 LQKENI. The CDR3 region is CASSQTEQGNTIYF. Written as DNA, the CDR3 is TGTGCCAGCTCACAAACTGAACAGGGAAACACCATATATTTT.